The following is a T cell receptor (beta chain) sequence with its context. What it binds is not known. At the survey level, the v3.0 immunoSEQ assay was run. The assay was immunoSEQ multiplex PCR, and TCRdb's table has in-frame clones only and misses some. Altogether about 25,000 clones are present, about 91% being singletons, with the ten largest covering 5% to 6%. These data are taken from a study of long-term antiretroviral therapy in people with HIV. Study results and caveats: Neither ART adherence, viral resistance nor therapy changes were documented. Transplant donor controls retained higher diversity, though diversity increased after ART. Across all time points, the repertoire was dominated by clones that expanded before ART.

V was clipped by 5 bases and J by 0 bases, with 5 bases between them. In germline, CDR1 is SNHLY, CDR2 FYNNEI. The CDR3 is 13 residues long. This material consisted of unsorted PBMCs, taken approximately 4.5 years after starting antiretroviral therapy. The receptor comes from a man aged 25 to 40 with HIV. The chain carries TRBV2 and TRBJ2-1, with D unresolved. The CDR3 DNA reads as TGTGCCAGCAGTTCTAGCTCCTACAATGAGCAGTTCTTC. Amino acid sequence: CASSSSSYNEQFF.